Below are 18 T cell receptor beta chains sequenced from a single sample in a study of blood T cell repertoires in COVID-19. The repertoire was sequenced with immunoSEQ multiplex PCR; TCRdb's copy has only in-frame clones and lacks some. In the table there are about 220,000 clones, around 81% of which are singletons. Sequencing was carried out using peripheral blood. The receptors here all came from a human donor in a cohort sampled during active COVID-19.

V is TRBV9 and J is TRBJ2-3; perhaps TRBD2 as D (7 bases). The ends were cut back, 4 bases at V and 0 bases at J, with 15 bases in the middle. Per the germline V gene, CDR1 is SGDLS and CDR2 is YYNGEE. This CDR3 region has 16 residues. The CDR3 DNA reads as TGTGCCAGCAGCCTAGAGGGGGGAGGGAGCACAGATACGCAGTATTTT. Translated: CASSLEGGGSTDTQYF.

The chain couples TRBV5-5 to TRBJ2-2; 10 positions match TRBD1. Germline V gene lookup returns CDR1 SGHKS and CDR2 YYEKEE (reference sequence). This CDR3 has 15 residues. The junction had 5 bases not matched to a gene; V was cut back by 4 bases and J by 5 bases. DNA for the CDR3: TGTGCCAGCAGCCCCCGGGACAGGGGAACCGGGGAGCTGTTTTTT. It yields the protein CASSPRDRGTGELFF.

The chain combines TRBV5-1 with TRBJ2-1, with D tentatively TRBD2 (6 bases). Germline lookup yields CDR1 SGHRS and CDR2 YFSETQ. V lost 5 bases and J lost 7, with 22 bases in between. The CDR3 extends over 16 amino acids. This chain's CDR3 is CASRGNYMGGGNEQFF. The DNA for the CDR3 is TGCGCCAGCAGAGGGAATTATATGGGAGGCGGGAATGAGCAGTTCTTC.

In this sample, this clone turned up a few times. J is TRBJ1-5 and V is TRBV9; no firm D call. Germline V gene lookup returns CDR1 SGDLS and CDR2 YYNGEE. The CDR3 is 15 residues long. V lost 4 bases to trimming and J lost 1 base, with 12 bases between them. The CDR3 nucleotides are TGTGCCAGCAGCCCCAGTGAGGCCAGCAATCAGCCCCAGCATTTT. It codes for CASSPSEASNQPQHF.

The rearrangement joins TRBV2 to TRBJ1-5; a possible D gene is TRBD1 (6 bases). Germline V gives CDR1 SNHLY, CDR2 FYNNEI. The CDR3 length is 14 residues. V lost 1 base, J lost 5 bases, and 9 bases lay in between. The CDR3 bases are TGTGCCAGCAGTGAAGTACAGGGATATCAGCCCCAGCATTTT. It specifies CASSEVQGYQPQHF.

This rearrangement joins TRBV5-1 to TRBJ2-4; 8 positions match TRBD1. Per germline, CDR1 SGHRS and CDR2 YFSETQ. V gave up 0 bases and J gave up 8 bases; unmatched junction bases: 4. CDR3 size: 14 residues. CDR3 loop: CASSLAGGADIQYF. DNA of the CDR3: TGCGCCAGCAGCTTGGCAGGGGGCGCGGACATTCAGTACTTC.

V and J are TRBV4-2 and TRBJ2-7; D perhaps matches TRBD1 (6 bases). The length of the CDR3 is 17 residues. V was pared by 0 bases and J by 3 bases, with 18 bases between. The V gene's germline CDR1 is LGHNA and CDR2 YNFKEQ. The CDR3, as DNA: TGTGCCAGCAGCCAAGAAAATTTTGGGTCAGGGGACTACGAGCAGTACTTC. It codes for CASSQENFGSGDYEQYF.

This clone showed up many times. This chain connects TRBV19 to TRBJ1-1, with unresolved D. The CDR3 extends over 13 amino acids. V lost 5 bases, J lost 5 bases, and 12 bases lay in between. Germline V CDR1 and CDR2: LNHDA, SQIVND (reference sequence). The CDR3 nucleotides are TGTGCCAGTAGTGCCACAGTAGAGACTGAAGCTTTCTTT. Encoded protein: CASSATVETEAFF. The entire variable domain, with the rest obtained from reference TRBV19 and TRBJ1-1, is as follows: DGGITQSPKYLFRKEGQNVTLSCEQNLNHDAMYWYRQDPGQGLRLIYYSQIVNDFQKGDIAEGYSVSREKKESFPLTVTSAQKNPTAFYLCASSATVETEAFFGQGTRLTVV.

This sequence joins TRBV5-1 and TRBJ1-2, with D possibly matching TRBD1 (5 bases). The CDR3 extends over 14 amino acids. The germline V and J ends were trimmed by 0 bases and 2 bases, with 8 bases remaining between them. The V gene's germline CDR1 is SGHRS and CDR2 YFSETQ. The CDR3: CASSLEAGNYGYTF. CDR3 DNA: TGCGCCAGCAGCTTGGAGGCAGGGAACTATGGCTACACCTTC.

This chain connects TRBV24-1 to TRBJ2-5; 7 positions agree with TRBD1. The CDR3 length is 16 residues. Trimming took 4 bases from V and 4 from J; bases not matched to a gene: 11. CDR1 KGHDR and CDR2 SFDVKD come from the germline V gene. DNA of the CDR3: TGTGCCACCAGTGAAACGACAGGGTTAAAGAGAGAGACCCAGTACTTC. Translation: CATSETTGLKRETQYF.

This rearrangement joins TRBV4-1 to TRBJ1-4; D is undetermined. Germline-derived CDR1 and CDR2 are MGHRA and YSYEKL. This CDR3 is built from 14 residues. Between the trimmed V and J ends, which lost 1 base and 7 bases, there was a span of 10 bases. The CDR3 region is CASSQGLGREKLFF. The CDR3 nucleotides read TGCGCCAGCAGCCAAGGACTTGGTCGTGAAAAACTGTTTTTT.

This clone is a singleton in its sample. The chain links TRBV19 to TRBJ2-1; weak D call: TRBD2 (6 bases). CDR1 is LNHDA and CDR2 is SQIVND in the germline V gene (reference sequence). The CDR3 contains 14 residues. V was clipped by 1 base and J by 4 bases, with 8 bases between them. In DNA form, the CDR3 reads TGTGCCAGTAGTATAGCGGGGGAGTACAATGAGCAGTTCTTC. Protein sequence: CASSIAGEYNEQFF.

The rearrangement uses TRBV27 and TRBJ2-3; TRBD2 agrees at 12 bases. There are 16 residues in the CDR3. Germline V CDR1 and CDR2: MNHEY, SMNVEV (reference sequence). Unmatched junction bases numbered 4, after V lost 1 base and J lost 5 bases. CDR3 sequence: CASSLFPSGRVDTQYF. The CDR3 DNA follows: TGTGCCAGCAGTTTATTCCCTAGCGGGAGGGTAGATACGCAGTATTTT.

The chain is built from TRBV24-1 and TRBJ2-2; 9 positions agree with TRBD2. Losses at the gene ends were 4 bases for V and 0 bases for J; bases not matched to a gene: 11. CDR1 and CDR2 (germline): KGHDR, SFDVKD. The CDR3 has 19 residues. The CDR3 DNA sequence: TGTGCCACCAGTGACTACGGTAGCGGGGGCCCTTCGAACACCGGGGAGCTGTTTTTT. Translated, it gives CATSDYGSGGPSNTGELFF.

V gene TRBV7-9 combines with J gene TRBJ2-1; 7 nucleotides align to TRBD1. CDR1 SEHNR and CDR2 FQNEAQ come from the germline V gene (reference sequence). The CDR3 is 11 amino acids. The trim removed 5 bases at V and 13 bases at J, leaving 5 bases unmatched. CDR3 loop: CASSQGDNQFF. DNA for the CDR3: TGTGCCAGCAGCCAGGGGGACAACCAGTTCTTC.

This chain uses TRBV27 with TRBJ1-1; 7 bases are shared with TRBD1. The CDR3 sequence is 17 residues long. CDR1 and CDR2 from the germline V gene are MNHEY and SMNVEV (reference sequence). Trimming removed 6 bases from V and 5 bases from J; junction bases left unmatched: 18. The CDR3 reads CASSPGTESHYRTEAFF. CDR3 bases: TGTGCCAGCAGCCCGGGGACAGAGTCCCACTATAGAACTGAAGCTTTCTTT.

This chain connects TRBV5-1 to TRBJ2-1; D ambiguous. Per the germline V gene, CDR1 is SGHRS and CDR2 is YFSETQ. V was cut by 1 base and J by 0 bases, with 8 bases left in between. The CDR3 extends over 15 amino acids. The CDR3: CASSLPSSSYNEQFF. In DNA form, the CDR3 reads TGCGCCAGCAGCTTGCCCTCGAGCTCCTACAATGAGCAGTTCTTC.

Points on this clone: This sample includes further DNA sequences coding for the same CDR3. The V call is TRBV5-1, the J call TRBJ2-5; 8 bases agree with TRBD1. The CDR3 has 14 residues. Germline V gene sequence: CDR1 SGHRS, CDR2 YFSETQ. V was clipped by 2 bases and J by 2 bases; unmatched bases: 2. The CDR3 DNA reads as TGCGCCAGCAGCTTAGGGACAGGACAAGAGACCCAGTACTTC. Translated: CASSLGTGQETQYF.